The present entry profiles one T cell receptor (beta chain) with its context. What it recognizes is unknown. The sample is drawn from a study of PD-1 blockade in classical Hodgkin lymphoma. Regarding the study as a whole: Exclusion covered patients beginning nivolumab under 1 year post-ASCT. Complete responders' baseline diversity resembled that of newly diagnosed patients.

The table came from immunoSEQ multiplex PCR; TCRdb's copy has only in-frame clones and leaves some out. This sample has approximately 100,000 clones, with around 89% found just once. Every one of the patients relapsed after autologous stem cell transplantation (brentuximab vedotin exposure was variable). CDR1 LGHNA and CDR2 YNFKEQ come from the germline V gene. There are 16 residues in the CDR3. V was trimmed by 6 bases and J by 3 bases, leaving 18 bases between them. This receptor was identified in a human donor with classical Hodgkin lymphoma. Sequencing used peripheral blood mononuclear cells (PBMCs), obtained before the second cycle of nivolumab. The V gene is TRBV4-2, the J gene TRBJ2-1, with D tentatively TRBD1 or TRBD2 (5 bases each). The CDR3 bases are TGTGCCAGCAGTATAGCTAGGGACGGACTCTACAATGAGCAGTTCTTC. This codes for CASSIARDGLYNEQFF.